This T cell receptor (beta chain) was recovered during a study of T cell responses to AZD1222 COVID-19 vaccine. Study-wide findings and caveats: Sampling that yielded the repertoires occurred only after the peak T cell response. The donor group comprised mostly white British people and more females; the analysis possibly underestimated clonal diversity. The number of AZD1222 recipients seropositive at baseline was only 6 or 7.

Investigators merged groups given second doses at roughly 4 or roughly 12 weeks. There are 15 residues in the CDR3. Germline trimming cut 7 bases from V and 6 bases from J; bases unmatched to any gene: 9. Germline V gene data show CDR1 as MNHEY and CDR2 as SVGAGI. Clones were sequenced by immunoSEQ multiplex PCR, and TCRdb holds only the in-frame ones, with some missing. The data hold 20,000 or so clones, with approximately 84% observed a single time. As concerns this clone: Its antigen is currently unknown.

This chain uses TRBV6-5 with TRBJ2-7; 13 nucleotides align to TRBD2. The sequencing used peripheral blood, collected 28 days after the second AZD1222 dose. This clonotype was obtained from an adult who received the AZD1222 COVID-19 vaccine. The DNA for the CDR3 is TGTGCCAGCAATAGACTAGCGGGAGGAAGGGGCGAGCAGTACTTC. As protein: CASNRLAGGRGEQYF.